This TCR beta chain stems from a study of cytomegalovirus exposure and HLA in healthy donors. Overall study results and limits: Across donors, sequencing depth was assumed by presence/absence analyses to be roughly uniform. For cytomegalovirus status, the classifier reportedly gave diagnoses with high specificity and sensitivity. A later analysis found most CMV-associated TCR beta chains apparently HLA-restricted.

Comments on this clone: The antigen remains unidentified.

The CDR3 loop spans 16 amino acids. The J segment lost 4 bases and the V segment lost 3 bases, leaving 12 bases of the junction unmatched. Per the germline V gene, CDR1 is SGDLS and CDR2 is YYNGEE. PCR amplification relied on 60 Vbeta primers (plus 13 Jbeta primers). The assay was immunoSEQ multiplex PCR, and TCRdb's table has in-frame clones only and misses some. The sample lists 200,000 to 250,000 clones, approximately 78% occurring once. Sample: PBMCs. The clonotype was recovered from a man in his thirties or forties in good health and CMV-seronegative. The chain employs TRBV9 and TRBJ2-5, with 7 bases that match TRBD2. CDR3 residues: CASSEGRVAGGETQYF. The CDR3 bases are TGTGCCAGCAGCGAGGGCAGGGTAGCGGGCGGAGAGACCCAGTACTTC.